One and the same sample provided the 19 T cell receptor beta chains below, sequenced in a study of tumor and adjacent non-tumor tissue in lung cancer. The library came from three nested PCR rounds adapted from ARM-PCR protocols. TCRdb used MiXCR to reprocess the multiplex PCR reads, holding one entry per CDR3 protein. The data contain 85,000 or so distinct CDR3 sequences, about 77% of them singletons. This sample's RNA came from whole unsorted tissue. This non-tumor lung sample came from over 3 cm beyond the tumor edge. The sample was distant non-tumor lung tissue. These receptors came from a woman aged 45 to 65 with non-small cell lung cancer.

This clonotype was recorded once. A clone one base away is much larger, so this may be a read error. This chain joins TRBV7-2 and TRBJ2-1; D is ambiguous. CDR3 size: 16 residues. Germline CDR1 SGHTA, CDR2 FQGNSA. The ends were cut back, 2 bases at V and 6 bases at J, with 17 bases in the middle. This CDR3 reads CASSLSLAEKGNEQFF. CDR3 nucleotide sequence: TGTGCCAGCAGCTTATCCCTGGCGGAGAAGGGCAATGAGCAGTTCTTC.

Notes on this clonotype: A junction end diverges from the germline sequence, so it may reflect a read error. The rearrangement uses TRBV29-1 and TRBJ1-2; D is ambiguous. This CDR3 is built from 10 residues. CDR1 and CDR2 from the germline V gene are SQVTM and ANQGSEA. The CDR3 spells CSSYTVGYIF. CDR3 DNA: TGCAGCTCCTACACCGTAGGCTATATCTTC.

This clonotype was detected only a few times. The V gene is TRBV19, the J gene TRBJ1-2; maybe TRBD1 (5 bases). The CDR3 is 15 residues long. The germline V gene has CDR1 LNHDA and CDR2 SQIVND (reference sequence). V lost 1 base and J 6 bases, leaving 15 bases between the germline ends. The CDR3 protein is CASSIVRGELDGYTF. In nucleotides, the CDR3 is TGTGCCAGTAGTATAGTGAGAGGGGAGTTGGATGGCTACACCTTC.

Notes on this clonotype: Sequence at one end of the junction differs from germline and may be a read error. This sequence joins TRBV20-1 and TRBJ2-7, with D perhaps matching TRBD2 (6 bases). Looked up from germline, CDR1 is DFQATT and CDR2 is SNEGSKA (reference sequence). The CDR3 contains 15 residues. The CDR3 coding sequence is TGCAGTGCTAGGTCCTCAAGGGGCTCGGACTACGGGCAGTATTTC. Translated, it gives CSARSSRGSDYGQYF.

As concerns this clonotype: Likely a read error: the CDR3 ends without its conserved phenylalanine or tryptophan. The rearrangement links TRBV29-1 to TRBJ1-1, with a possible D match to TRBD1 (6 bases). Trimming removed 6 bases from V and 4 bases from J, with 12 bases in between. The CDR3 runs to 12 residues. The germline CDR1 and CDR2 sequences are SQVTM and ANQGSEA. The CDR3 DNA is TGCAGCGTCCAAACAGGGATCACTGAAGCTTTCCTA. It is translated as CSVQTGITEAFL.

This clonotype was counted only a few times. One end of the junction is discordant with germline, which a read error may explain. The rearrangement joins TRBV11-2 to TRBJ2-3, with a tentative D call TRBD2 (6 bases). This CDR3 spans 13 amino acids. The germline V gene has CDR1 SGHAT and CDR2 FQNNGV. For the CDR3, the DNA is TGTGCTAGCAGCTTAGGGCCGGAGGGTACGCAGTATTTT. Its protein product is CASSLGPEGTQYF. Full variable domain (rest looked up from reference TRBV11-2 and TRBJ2-3): EAGVAQSPRYKIIEKRQSVAFWCNPISGHATLYWYQQILGQGPKLLIQFQNNGVVDDSQLPKDRFSAERLKGVDSTLKIQPAKLEDSAVYLCASSLGPEGTQYFGPGTRLTVL.

As for this clonotype: A read error may be the cause here, since a much bigger clone is one base away. The chain carries TRBV20-1 and TRBJ1-5, with D possibly matching TRBD1 (5 bases). Looked up from germline, CDR1 is DFQATT and CDR2 is SNEGSKA (reference sequence). The CDR3 has 15 residues. CDR3 sequence (DNA): TGCAGTGCTGGAGACTCCCGGGACAGCAATCAGCCCCAGCATTTT. Amino acids: CSAGDSRDSNQPQHF.

Note on this clonotype: The junction differs from germline at one of its ends, possibly a read error. V and J are TRBV4-1 and TRBJ2-7, with D uncertain. This CDR3 has 15 amino acids. The germline V gene has CDR1 MGHRA and CDR2 YSYEKL. The CDR3 spells CASSRAPDGAYEQHF. Here the CDR3 DNA reads TGCGCCAGCAGCCGGGCCCCGGACGGCGCCTACGAGCAGCATTTC.

This clonotype was picked up many times. CDR3 DNA sequence: TGTGCCAGCAGCCAAGATGGTCGCTTTGGGAGCCCGACCTACGAGCAGTACTTC. It translates to CASSQDGRFGSPTYEQYF. The chain combines TRBV14 with TRBJ2-7; the D gene is possibly TRBD2 (5 bases). Trimming stripped 0 bases from V and 2 bases from J, with 20 bases between. Germline CDR1 reads SGHDN; CDR2 reads FVKESK. CDR3 length: 18 residues.

Concerning this clonotype itself: The CDR3 end shows no conserved phenylalanine or tryptophan, and so a read error is likely. The V gene is TRBV11-2, the J gene TRBJ2-1; maybe TRBD1 (6 bases). From germline, CDR1 is SGHAT and CDR2 FQNNGV. The length of the CDR3 is 16 residues. The CDR3 sequence: CVSSLEPEQGFTEQFV. The CDR3 nucleotides read TGTGTCAGCAGCTTGGAACCGGAACAGGGATTCACTGAGCAGTTCGTC.

Regarding this clonotype: One end of the junction is discordant with germline, which a read error may explain. The rearrangement links TRBV12-3 or TRBV12-4 to TRBJ2-1, with a possible D match to TRBD2 (6 bases). The CDR3 runs to 15 residues. CDR3 sequence: CTSSLELATYNEQFF. As DNA, the CDR3 is TGTACCAGCAGTTTAGAGCTAGCGACCTACAATGAGCAGTTCTTC.

Remarks on this clonotype: A read error may produce the germline difference seen at one junction end. The rearrangement joins TRBV6-1 to TRBJ2-6; possible D gene TRBD1, 5 bases. From germline, CDR1 is MNHNS and CDR2 SASEGT. The CDR3 is 16 residues long. CDR3 in DNA: TGTGCCAGCAGTGAACGGTCCTGGGGCAGGGCCAACCTCCTGACTTTC. Translating gives CASSERSWGRANLLTF.

As concerns this clonotype: A junction end diverges from the germline sequence, so it may reflect a read error. The chain uses TRBV6-2 or TRBV6-3 and TRBJ2-2, with D perhaps being TRBD1 or TRBD2 (5 bases each). The length of the CDR3 is 16 residues. Germline V gene sequence: CDR1 MNHEY, CDR2 SVGEGT. This chain's CDR3 is CVSRRLGHRLTGELFF. DNA for the CDR3: TGTGTCAGCAGACGCCTTGGACACAGGCTAACCGGGGAACTGTTTTTT.

This clonotype occurred a few times. This may be a read error: a much more frequent sequence differs by one nucleotide. This chain connects TRBV7-9 to TRBJ2-7; TRBD1 aligns across 9 bases. CDR3 length: 15 amino acids. CDR1 and CDR2 (germline): SEHNR, FQNEAQ (reference sequence). The CDR3 nucleotides read TGTGCCAGCAGCCACTCGGACAGGGGCTCCTACGAGCATTACTTC. Its protein product is CASSHSDRGSYEHYF.

This clonotype has just a few counts. This rearrangement joins TRBV29-1 to TRBJ1-1, with D hard to call. CDR3 length: 10 amino acids. Per germline, CDR1 SQVTM and CDR2 ANQGSEA. V lost 5 bases and J 4 bases, leaving 5 bases between the germline ends. CDR3 amino acids: CSVRCTEAFF. DNA for the CDR3: TGCAGCGTTAGATGCACTGAAGCTTTCTTT.

Details on this clonotype: Lacking the conserved final phenylalanine or tryptophan, this CDR3 likely reflects a read error. The DNA is left out, because the CDR3 cannot be placed on it with certainty; the CDR3 is given as TCRdb lists it. The chain links TRBV6-5 to TRBJ2-3; the D segment call TRBD1 is taken from the table without a DNA check. Germline CDR1 reads MNHEY; CDR2 reads SVGAGI. The CDR3 totals 15 residues, both ends included. CDR3: CASSYRDRVRDTHYI.

This clonotype has just one count. Compared with germline, one end of the junction differs, possibly owing to a read error. The CDR3 spells CASSRRTGTGNEQFF. For the CDR3, the DNA is TGTGCTAGCAGTCGCCGGACAGGGACGGGGAATGAGCAGTTCTTC. This chain connects TRBV6-5 to TRBJ2-1; TRBD1 aligns across 8 bases. Per the germline V gene, CDR1 is MNHEY and CDR2 is SVGAGI. CDR3 length: 15 residues.

Notes on this clonotype: Compared with germline, one end of the junction differs, possibly owing to a read error. This sequence joins TRBV29-1 and TRBJ2-1; D is perhaps TRBD1 (5 bases). Germline V lookup: CDR1 SQVTM, CDR2 ANQGSEA. The CDR3 is made up of 16 amino acids. CDR3 protein: CSVEDSLRQGYNEQFF. Written as DNA, the CDR3 is TGCAGTGTTGAAGATTCCCTGCGGCAGGGTTACAATGAGCAGTTCTTC.

With regard to this clonotype: At one boundary the junction diverges from the germline segment, which might be a read error. The J gene is TRBJ2-1, the V gene TRBV6-5; TRBD1 matches 7 bases. There are 15 residues in the CDR3. The V gene's germline CDR1 is MNHEY and CDR2 SVGAGI. This CDR3 reads CASSYPDRIYNEQFF. The CDR3 nucleotides are TGTGCCAGCAGTTATCCGGACAGGATTTACAATGAACAGTTCTTC.